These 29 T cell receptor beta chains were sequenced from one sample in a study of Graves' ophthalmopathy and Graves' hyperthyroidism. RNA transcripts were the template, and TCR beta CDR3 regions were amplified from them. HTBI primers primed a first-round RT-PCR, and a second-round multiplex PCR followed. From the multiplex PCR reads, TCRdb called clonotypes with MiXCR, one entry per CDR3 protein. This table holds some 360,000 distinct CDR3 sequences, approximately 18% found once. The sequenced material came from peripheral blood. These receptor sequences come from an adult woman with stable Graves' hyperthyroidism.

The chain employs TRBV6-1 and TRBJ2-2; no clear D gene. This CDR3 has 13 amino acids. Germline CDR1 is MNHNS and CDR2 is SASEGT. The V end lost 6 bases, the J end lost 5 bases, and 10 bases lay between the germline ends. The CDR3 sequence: CASRTLKTGELFF. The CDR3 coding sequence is TGTGCCAGCAGGACTCTGAAAACCGGGGAGCTGTTTTTT.

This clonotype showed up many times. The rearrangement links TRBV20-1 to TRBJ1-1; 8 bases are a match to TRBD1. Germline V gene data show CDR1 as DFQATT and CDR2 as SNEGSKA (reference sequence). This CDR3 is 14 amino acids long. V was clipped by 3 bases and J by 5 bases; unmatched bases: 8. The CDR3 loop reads CSARVQGAWTEAFF. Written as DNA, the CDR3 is TGCAGTGCTAGGGTTCAGGGGGCTTGGACTGAAGCTTTCTTT.

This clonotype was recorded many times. As DNA, the CDR3 is TGCAGTGCTATTGATTCGGAGGCCTCAAATACTGAAGCTTTCTTT. Translation gives CSAIDSEASNTEAFF. The chain employs TRBV20-1 and TRBJ1-1; unclear D gene. Trimming removed 4 bases at V and 5 bases at J, with 20 bases between. Germline CDR1 reads DFQATT; CDR2 reads SNEGSKA (reference sequence). The CDR3 length is 15 residues.

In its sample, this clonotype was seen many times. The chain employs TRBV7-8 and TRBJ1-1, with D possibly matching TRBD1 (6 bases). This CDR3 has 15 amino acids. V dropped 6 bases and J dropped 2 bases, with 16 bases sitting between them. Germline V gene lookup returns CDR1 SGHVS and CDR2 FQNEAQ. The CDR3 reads CASSGVGGGNTEAFF. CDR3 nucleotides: TGTGCCAGCAGTGGGGTTGGAGGGGGAAACACTGAAGCTTTCTTT. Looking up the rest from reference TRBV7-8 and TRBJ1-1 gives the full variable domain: GAGVSQSPRYKVAKRGQDVALRCDPISGHVSLFWYQQALGQGPEFLTYFQNEAQLDKSGLPSDRFFAERPEGSVSTLKIQRTQQEDSAVYLCASSGVGGGNTEAFFGQGTRLTVV.

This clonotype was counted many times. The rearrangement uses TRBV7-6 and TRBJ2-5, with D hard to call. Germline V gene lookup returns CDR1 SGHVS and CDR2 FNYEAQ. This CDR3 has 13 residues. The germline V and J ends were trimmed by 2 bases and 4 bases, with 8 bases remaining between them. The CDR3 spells CASSLSVPETQYF. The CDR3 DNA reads TGTGCCAGCAGCTTAAGTGTGCCAGAGACCCAGTACTTC.

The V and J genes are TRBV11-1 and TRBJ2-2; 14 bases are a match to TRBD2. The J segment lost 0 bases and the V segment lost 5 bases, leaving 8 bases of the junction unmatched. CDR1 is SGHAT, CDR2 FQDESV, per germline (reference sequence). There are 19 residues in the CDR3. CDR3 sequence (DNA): TGTGCCAGCAGCCCAAAAAGGACTAGCGGGAGGACGAACACCGGGGAGCTGTTTTTT. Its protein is CASSPKRTSGRTNTGELFF.

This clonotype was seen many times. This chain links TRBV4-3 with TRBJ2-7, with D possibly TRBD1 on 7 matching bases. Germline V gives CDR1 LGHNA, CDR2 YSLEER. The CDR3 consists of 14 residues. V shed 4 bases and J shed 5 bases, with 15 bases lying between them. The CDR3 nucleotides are TGCGCCAGCAGCCCGACTAGGGGGCATCACGAGCAGTACTTC. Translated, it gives CASSPTRGHHEQYF.

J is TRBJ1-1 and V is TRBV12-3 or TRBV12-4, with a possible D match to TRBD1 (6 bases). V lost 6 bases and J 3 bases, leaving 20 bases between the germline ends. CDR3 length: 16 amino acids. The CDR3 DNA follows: TGTGCCAGCAGGTCCCCACCGGGACACTGGGACACTGAAGCTTTCTTT. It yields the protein CASRSPPGHWDTEAFF.

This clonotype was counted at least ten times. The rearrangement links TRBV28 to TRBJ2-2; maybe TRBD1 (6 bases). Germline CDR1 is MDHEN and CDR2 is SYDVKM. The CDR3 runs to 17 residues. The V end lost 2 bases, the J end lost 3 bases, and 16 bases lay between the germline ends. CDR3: CASSLQDSTFYTGELFF. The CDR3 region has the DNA TGTGCCAGCAGTTTACAGGACAGCACTTTTTACACCGGGGAGCTGTTTTTT.

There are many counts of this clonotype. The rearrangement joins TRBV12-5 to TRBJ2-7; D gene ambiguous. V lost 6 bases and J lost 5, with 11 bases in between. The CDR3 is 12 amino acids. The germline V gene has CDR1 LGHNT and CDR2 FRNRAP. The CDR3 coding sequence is TGTGCTAGTGGCTTGACTGGGGACGAGCAGTACTTC. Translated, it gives CASGLTGDEQYF.

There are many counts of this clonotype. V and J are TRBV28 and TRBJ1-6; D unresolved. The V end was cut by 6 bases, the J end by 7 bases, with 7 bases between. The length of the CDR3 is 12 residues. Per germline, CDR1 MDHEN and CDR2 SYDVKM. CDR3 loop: CASSSPNSPLHF. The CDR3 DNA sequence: TGTGCCAGCAGCTCCCCGAATTCACCCCTCCACTTT.

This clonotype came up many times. Here the CDR3 reads CSVEDPGQPQHF. DNA for the CDR3: TGCAGCGTTGAAGATCCGGGGCAGCCCCAGCATTTT. The chain recombines TRBV29-1 with TRBJ1-5; D is unresolved. Germline values: CDR1 SQVTM, CDR2 ANQGSEA. Trimming removed 0 bases from V and 7 bases from J, with 7 bases in between. The CDR3 is 12 amino acids. The variable domain in full, completed from reference TRBV29-1 and TRBJ1-5, reads SAVISQKPSRDICQRGTSLTIQCQVDSQVTMMFWYRQQPGQSLTLIATANQGSEATYESGFVIDKFPISRPNLTFSTLTVSNMSPEDSSIYLCSVEDPGQPQHFGDGTRLSIL.

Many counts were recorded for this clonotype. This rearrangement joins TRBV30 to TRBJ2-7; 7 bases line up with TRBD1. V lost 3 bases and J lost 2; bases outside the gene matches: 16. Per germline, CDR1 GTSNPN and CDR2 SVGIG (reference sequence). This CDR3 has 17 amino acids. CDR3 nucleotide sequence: TGTGCCTGGAGGAACCGCCCCGGGACAGATCAACCCTACGAGCAGTACTTC. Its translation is CAWRNRPGTDQPYEQYF.

DNA of the CDR3: TGTGCCAGCAGCTGGACCGTGGGGGGCGGCTACACCTTC. This sequence encodes CASSWTVGGGYTF. The rearrangement uses TRBV12-3 or TRBV12-4 and TRBJ1-2, with a tentative D call TRBD1 (6 bases). The V end was cut by 6 bases, the J end by 8 bases, with 16 bases between. This CDR3 is 13 amino acids long.

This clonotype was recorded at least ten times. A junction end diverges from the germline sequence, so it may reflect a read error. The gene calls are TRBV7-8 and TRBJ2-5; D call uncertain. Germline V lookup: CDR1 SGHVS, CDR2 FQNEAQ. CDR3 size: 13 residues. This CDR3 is CASSSPAQGTQYF. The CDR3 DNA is TGTGCCAGCAGCTCACCCGCACAAGGGACCCAGTACTTC.

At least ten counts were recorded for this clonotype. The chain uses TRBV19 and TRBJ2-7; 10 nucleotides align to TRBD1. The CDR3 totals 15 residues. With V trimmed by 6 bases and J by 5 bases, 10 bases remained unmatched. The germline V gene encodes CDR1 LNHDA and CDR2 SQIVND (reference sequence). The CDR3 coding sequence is TGTGCCAGTAGACTCCGTGGGACAGGGGTACACGAGCAGTACTTC. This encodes CASRLRGTGVHEQYF.

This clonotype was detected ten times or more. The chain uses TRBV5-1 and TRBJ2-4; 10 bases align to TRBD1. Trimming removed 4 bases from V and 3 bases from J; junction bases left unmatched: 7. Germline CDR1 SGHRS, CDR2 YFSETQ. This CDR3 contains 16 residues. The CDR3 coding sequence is TGCGCCAGCAGCCTGGACAGGGGGAGAGGCAAAAACATTCAGTACTTC. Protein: CASSLDRGRGKNIQYF.

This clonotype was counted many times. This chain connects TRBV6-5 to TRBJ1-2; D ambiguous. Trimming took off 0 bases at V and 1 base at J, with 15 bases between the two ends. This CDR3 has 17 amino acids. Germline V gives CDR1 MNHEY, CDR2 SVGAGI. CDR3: CASSYSGGRASNYGYTF. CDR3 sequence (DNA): TGTGCCAGCAGTTACTCCGGTGGGAGAGCAAGTAACTATGGCTACACCTTC.

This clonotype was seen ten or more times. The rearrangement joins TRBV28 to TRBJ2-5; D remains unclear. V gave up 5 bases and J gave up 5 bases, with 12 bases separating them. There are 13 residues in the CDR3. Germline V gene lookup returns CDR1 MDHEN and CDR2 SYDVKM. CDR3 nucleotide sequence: TGTGCCAGCAGTCCCACGGTTGAGGAGACCCAGTACTTC. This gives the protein CASSPTVEETQYF.

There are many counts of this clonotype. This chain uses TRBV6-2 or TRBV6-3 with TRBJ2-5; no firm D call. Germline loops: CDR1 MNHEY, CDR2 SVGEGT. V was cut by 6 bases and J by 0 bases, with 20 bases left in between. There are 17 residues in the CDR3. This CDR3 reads CASSSLRPDKYQETQYF. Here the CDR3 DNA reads TGTGCCAGCAGCTCCTTGAGACCAGACAAGTACCAAGAGACCCAGTACTTC.

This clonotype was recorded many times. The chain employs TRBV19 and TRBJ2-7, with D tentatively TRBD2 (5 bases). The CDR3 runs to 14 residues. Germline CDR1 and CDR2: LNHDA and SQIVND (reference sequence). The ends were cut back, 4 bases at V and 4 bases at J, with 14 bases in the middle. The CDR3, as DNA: TGTGCCAGTAGTACGGCTCCGGGCGGGTACGAGCAGTACTTC. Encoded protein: CASSTAPGGYEQYF. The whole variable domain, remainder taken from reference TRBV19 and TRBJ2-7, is DGGITQSPKYLFRKEGQNVTLSCEQNLNHDAMYWYRQDPGQGLRLIYYSQIVNDFQKGDIAEGYSVSREKKESFPLTVTSAQKNPTAFYLCASSTAPGGYEQYFGPGTRLTVT.

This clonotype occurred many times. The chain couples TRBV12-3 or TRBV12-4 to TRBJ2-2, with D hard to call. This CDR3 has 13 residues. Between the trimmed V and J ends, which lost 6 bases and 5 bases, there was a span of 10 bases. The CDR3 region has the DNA TGTGCCAGCAGCCGTAGGAGTACCGGGGAGCTGTTTTTT. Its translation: CASSRRSTGELFF.

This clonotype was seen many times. CDR3 DNA sequence: TGTGCCATCAGTGAGTTTTCCAGGGGGGAGCCCCAGCATTTT. It is translated as CAISEFSRGEPQHF. The chain couples TRBV10-3 to TRBJ1-5, with 7 nucleotides matching TRBD1. The CDR3 is 14 residues long. Germline V gene sequence: CDR1 ENHRY, CDR2 SYGVKD. Trimming removed 1 base from V and 8 bases from J; junction bases left unmatched: 5.

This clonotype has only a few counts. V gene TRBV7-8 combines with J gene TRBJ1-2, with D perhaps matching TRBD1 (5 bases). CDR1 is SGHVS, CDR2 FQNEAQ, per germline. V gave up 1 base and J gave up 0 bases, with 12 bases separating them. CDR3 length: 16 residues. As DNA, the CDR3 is TGTGCCAGCAGCTTAGGGGGGGGACCTGCTAACTATGGCTACACCTTC. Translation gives CASSLGGGPANYGYTF. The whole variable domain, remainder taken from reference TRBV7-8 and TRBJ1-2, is GAGVSQSPRYKVAKRGQDVALRCDPISGHVSLFWYQQALGQGPEFLTYFQNEAQLDKSGLPSDRFFAERPEGSVSTLKIQRTQQEDSAVYLCASSLGGGPANYGYTFGSGTRLTVV.

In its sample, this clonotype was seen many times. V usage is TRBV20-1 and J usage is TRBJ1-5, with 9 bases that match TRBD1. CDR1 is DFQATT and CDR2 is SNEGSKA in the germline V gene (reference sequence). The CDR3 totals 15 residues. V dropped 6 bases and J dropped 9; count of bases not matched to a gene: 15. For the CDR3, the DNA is TGCAGTGCCCAGACGAGGACAGGGGCCGGTTGGCCCCAGCATTTT. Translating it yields CSAQTRTGAGWPQHF.

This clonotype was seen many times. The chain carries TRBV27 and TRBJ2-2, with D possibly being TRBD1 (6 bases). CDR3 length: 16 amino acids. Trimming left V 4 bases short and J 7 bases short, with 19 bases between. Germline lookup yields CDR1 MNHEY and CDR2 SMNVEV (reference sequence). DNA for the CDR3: TGTGCCAGCAGTTCCCTCCAGGGGTGGGTAGGCGGGGAGCTGTTTTTT. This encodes CASSSLQGWVGGELFF.

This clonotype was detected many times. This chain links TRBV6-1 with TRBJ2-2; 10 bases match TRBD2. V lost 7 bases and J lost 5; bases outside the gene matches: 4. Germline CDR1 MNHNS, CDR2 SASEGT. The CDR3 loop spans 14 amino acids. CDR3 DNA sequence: TGTGCCAGCACTAGCGGGAGTGGGACCGGGGAGCTGTTTTTT. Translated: CASTSGSGTGELFF.

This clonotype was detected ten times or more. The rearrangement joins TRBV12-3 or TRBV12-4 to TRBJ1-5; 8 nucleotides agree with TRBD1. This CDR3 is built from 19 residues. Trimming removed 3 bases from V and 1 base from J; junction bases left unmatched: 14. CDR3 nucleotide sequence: TGTGCCAGCAGTTTTCGCCCAATGGGCAGGGGGCTCAGCAATCAGCCCCAGCATTTT. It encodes CASSFRPMGRGLSNQPQHF.

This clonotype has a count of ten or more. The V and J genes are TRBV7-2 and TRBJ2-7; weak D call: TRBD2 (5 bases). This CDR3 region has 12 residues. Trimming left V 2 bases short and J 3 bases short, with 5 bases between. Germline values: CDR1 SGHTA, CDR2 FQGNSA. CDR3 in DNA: TGTGCCAGCAGCTTACGGGACTACGAGCAGTACTTC. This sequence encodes CASSLRDYEQYF.